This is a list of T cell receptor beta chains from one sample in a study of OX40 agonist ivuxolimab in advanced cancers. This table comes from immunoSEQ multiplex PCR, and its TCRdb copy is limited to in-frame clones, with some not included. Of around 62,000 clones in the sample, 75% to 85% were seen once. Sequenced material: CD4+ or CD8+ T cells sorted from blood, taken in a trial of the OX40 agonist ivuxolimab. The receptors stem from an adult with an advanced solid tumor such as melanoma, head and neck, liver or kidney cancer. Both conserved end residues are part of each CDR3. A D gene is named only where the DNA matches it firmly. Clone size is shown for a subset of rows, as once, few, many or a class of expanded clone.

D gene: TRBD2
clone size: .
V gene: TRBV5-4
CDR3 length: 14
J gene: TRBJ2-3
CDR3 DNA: TGTGCCAGCAGCCGGGAGGTTGGTGCAGATACGCAGTATTTT
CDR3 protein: CASSREVGADTQYF

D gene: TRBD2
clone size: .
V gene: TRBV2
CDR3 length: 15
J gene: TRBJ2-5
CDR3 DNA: TGTGCCAGCAGGCCCTTAGCGGGAGGGCCGGAGGCCCAGTACTTC
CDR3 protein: CASRPLAGGPEAQYF

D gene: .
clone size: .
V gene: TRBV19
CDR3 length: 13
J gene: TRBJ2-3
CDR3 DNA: TGTGCCAGTAGTATCGGGACAACAGATACGCAGTATTTT
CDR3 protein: CASSIGTTDTQYF

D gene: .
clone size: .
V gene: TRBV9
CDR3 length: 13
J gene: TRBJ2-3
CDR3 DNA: TGTGCCAGCAGCCCCCTAGGGGCAGATACGCAGTATTTT
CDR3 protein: CASSPLGADTQYF

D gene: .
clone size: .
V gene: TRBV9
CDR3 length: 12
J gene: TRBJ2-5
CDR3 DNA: TGTGCCAGCAGCGCCCAGCAAGAGACCCAGTACTTC
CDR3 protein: CASSAQQETQYF

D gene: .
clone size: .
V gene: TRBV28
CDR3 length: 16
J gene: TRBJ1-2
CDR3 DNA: TGTGCCAGCAGCCCAATGTACGGGAATCCCGAAGATGGCTACACCTTC
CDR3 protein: CASSPMYGNPEDGYTF

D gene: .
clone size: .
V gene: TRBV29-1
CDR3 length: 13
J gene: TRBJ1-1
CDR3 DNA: TGCAGCGCCGAACGGGACGGGGACACTGAAGCTTTCTTT
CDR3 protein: CSAERDGDTEAFF

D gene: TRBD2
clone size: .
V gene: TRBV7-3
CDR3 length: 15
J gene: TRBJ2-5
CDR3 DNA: TGTGCCAGCAGCCCTCAAGCGGGAGAAGGAGAGACCCAGTACTTC
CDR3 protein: CASSPQAGEGETQYF

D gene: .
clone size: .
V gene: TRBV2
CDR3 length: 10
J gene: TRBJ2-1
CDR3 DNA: TGTGCCAGCAGAAGCAATGAGCAGTTCTTC
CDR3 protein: CASRSNEQFF

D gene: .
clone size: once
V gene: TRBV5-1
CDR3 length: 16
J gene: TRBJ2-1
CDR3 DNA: TGCGCCAGCAGCTTGGGCCAGGCCGCCTCCTACAATGAGCAGTTCTTC
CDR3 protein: CASSLGQAASYNEQFF

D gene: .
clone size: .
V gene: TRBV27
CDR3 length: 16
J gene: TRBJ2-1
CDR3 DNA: TGTGCCAGCAGTTTAGGGGTACAGGGAAGAGAGGGTGAGCAGTTCTTC
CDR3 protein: CASSLGVQGREGEQFF

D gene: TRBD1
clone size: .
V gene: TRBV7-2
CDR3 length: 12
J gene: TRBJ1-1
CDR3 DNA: TGTGCCAGCAGCTGGGACAGCACTGAAGCTTTCTTT
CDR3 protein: CASSWDSTEAFF

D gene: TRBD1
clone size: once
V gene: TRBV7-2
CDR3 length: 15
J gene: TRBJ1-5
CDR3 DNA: TGTGCCAGCAGCCTGGGGGGGACAGGCACTCAGCCCCAGCATTTT
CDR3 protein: CASSLGGTGTQPQHF

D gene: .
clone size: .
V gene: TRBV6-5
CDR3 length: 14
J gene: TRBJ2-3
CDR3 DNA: TGTGCCACCCTCGGACAGGGAGGGGCAGATACGCAGTATTTT
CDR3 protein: CATLGQGGADTQYF

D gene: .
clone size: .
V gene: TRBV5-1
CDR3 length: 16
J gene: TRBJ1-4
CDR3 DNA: TGCGCCAGCGCCGAAATGGGCGGTGCAACTAATGAAAAACTGTTTTTT
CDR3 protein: CASAEMGGATNEKLFF

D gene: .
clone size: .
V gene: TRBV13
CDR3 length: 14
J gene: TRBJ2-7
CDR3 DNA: TGTGCCAGCAGAAGGGGACGGAGCTCCTACGAGCAGTACTTC
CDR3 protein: CASRRGRSSYEQYF

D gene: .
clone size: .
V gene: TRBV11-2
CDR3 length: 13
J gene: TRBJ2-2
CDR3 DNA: TGTGCCAGCAGCTTAGAAGCGAGCGGGGAGCTGTTTTTT
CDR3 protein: CASSLEASGELFF

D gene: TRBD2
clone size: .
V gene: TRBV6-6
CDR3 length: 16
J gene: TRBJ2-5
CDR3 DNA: TGTGCCAGCACCGATCACCCGGGGGGGCCAGGAGAGACCCAGTACTTC
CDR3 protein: CASTDHPGGPGETQYF

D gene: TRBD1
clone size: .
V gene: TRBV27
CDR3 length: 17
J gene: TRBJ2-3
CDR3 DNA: TGTGCCAGCAGTTTGCAGGGACAGACTTCTAGCACAGATACGCAGTATTTT
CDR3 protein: CASSLQGQTSSTDTQYF

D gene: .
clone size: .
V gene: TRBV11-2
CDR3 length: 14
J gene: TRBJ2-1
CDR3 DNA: TGTGCCAGCAGCAGAGGGAGGAGTAGCAATGAGCAGTTCTTC
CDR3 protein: CASSRGRSSNEQFF

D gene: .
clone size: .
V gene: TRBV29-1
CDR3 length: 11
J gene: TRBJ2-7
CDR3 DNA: TGCAGCGTTTTGGGGAGCTACGAGCAGTACTTC
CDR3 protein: CSVLGSYEQYF

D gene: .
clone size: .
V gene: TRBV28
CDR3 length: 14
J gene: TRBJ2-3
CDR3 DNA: TGTGCCAGCAGTCCTCGTACGGGGGGACAGACGCAGTATTTT
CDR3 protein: CASSPRTGGQTQYF

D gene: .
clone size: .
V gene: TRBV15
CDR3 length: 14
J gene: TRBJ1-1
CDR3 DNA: TGTGCCACCAGCAGGCCGACAGCCCTGTCGGAAGCTTTCTTT
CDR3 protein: CATSRPTALSEAFF

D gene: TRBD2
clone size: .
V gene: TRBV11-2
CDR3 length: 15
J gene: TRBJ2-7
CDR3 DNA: TGTGCCAGCAGCCCGGTAGCGGGACGCTCCTACGAGCAGTACTTC
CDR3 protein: CASSPVAGRSYEQYF

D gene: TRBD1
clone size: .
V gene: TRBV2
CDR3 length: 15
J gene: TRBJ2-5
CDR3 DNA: TGTGCCAGCAGTGGGGACAGGGGAAGCCAAGAGACCCAGTACTTC
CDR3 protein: CASSGDRGSQETQYF

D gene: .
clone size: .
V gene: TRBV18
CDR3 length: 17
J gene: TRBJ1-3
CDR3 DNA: TGTGCCAGCTCACCCCTACAAGGAGCAAAGGCTGGAAACACCATATATTTT
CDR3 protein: CASSPLQGAKAGNTIYF

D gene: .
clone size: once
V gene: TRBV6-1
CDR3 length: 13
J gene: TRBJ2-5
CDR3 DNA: TGTGCCAGCAGTGGTAGGGTAGGAGAGACCCAGTACTTC
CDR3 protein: CASSGRVGETQYF

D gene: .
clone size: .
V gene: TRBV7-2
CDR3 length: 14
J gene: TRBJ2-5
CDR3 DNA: TGTGCCAGCAGCGCCCCCGGGACGTCGGAGACCCAGTACTTC
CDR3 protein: CASSAPGTSETQYF

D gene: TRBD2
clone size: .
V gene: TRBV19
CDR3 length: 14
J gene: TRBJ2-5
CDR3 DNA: TGTGCCAGTACCTCCTTTGGGGGGGAAGAGACCCAGTACTTC
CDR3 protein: CASTSFGGEETQYF

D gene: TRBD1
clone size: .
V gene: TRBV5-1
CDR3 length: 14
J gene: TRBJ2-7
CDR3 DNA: TGCGCCAGCAGCACGGGACAGCAACTCTACGAGCAGTACTTC
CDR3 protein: CASSTGQQLYEQYF

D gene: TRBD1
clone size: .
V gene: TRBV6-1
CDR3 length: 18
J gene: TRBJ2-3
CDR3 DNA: TGTGCCAGCAGTGCCTTATCGAGGACAGGGGACACGACAGATACGCAGTATTTT
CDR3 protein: CASSALSRTGDTTDTQYF

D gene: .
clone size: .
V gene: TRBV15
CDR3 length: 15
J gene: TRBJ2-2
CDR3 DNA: TGTGCCACCCGGAGAGACCGGGAAAACACCGGGGAGCTGTTTTTT
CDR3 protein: CATRRDRENTGELFF

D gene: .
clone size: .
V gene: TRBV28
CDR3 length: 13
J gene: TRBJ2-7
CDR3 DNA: TGTGCCAGCCTGCCTATACTCGGGGGCGAGCAGTACTTC
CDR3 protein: CASLPILGGEQYF

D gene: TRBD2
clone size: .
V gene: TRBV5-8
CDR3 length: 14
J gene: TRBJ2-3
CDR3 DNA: TGTGCCAGCAGCTTGCTAGCGGGAGGTCATACGCAGTATTTT
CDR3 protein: CASSLLAGGHTQYF

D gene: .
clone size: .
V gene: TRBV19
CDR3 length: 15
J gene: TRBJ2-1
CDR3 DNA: TGTGCCAGTAGTAACATTGGGGACTCCTACAATGAGCAGTTCTTC
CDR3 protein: CASSNIGDSYNEQFF

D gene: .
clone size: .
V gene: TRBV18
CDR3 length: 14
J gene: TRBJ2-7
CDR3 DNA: TGTGCCAGCTCACCAAATCCAGGGCCCTACGAGCAGTACTTC
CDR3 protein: CASSPNPGPYEQYF

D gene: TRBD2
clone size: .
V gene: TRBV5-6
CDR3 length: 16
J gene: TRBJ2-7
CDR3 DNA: TGTGCCAGCACCCGGCTTGAACTAGCGGACTCCTACGAGCAGTACTTC
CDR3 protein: CASTRLELADSYEQYF

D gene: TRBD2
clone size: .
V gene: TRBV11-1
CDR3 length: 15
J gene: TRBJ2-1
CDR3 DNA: TGTGCCAGCAGCTTGCCAGCGGGAGGACTCAATGAGCAGTTCTTC
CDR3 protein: CASSLPAGGLNEQFF

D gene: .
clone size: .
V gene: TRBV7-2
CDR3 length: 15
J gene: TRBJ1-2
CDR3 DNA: TGTGCCAGCAGCGTAAGGGACGGCCTAGGTGATGGCTACACCTTC
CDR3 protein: CASSVRDGLGDGYTF

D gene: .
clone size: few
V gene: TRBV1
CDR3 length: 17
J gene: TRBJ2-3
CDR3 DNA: TGCACCAGTCGTAAGGTAGGGTTAGCGGGAGGAACAGATACGCAGTATTTT
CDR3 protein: CTSRKVGLAGGTDTQYF

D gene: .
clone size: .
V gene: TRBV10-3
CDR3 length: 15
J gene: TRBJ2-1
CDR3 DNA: TGTGCCATCAGTGGTCAAGGTAGCGGATACAATGAGCAGTTCTTC
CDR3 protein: CAISGQGSGYNEQFF

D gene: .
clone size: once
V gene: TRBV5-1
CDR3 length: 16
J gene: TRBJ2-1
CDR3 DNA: TGCGCCAGCAGCTTGGATCCAGGCAGCTCCTACAATGAGCAGTTCTTC
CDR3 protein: CASSLDPGSSYNEQFF

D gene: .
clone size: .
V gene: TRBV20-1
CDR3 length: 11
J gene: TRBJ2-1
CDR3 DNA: TGCAGTGCTAGACCGACCCGTGAGCAGTTCTTC
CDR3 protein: CSARPTREQFF

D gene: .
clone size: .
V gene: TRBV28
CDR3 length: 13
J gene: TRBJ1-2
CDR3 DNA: TGTGCCAGCAGCCTAGTCGGACCGACCATCTACACCTTC
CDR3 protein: CASSLVGPTIYTF

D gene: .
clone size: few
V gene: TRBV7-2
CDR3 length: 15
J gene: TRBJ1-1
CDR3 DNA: TGTGCCAGCAGCCCAAGGACGGAACCGGGCACTGAAGCTTTCTTT
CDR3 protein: CASSPRTEPGTEAFF

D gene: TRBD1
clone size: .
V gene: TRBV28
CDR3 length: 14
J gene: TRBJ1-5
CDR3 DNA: TGTGCCAGCAGAGCAGGGGGTCCCAATCAGCCCCAGCATTTT
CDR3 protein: CASRAGGPNQPQHF